Presented here are 2 T cell receptor beta chains from one specimen sequenced in a study of shared clonotypes between healthy human individuals. Sequencing used immunoSEQ multiplex PCR; TCRdb keeps in-frame clones, though not all of them. Found here are some 900,000 clones, over 60% of them singletons; the top ten hold over 1.3%. The source material was memory CD4+ T cells sorted from blood. Specified subset: CD45RA-negative fraction. The receptor source for this set is a man aged 18-30 years in good health.

The rearrangement uses TRBV10-3 and TRBJ2-3; TRBD2 is a possible D gene (6 bases). From germline, CDR1 is ENHRY and CDR2 SYGVKD. Trimming took off 4 bases at V and 4 bases at J, with 9 bases between the two ends. This CDR3 is 13 amino acids long. In nucleotides, the CDR3 is TGTGCCATCAGTGCACGGAGGGCAGATACGCAGTATTTT. Amino acid sequence: CAISARRADTQYF.

The chain couples TRBV7-6 to TRBJ2-6, with 11 bases aligning to TRBD2. The J segment lost 1 base and the V segment lost 5 bases, leaving 4 bases of the junction unmatched. Germline CDR1 SGHVS, CDR2 FNYEAQ. The CDR3 has 17 residues. CDR3 nucleotide sequence: TGTGCCAGCAGCCCGATAGCGGGAGGGTCTGGGGCCAACGTCCTGACTTTC. Protein: CASSPIAGGSGANVLTF.